This is a list of T cell receptor beta chains from one sample in a study of T cells after yellow fever vaccination. TCRdb passed the 5' RACE reads through MiXCR, listing each CDR3 protein once. The sample includes 450,000 to 600,000 distinct CDR3 sequences, 13% of them seen just once. Sequencing used PBMCs, obtained on the day of the yellow fever booster vaccination. Receptors were obtained from a man younger than 45 who received the YFV17D yellow fever vaccine. Both conserved end residues are part of each CDR3. D genes are given only for firm matches. A row's size may be missing; if present it is once, few, many or a size class.

d_call j_call v_call clone_size cdr3_aa cdr3_nt
. TRBJ2-6 TRBV29-1 few CSVEWGSGANVLTF TGCAGCGTTGAATGGGGTTCTGGGGCCAACGTCCTGACTTTC
. TRBJ2-5 TRBV21-1 few CASRSESGFEETQYF TGTGCCAGCAGGAGTGAGTCCGGATTTGAGGAGACCCAGTACTTC
TRBD2 TRBJ2-7 TRBV4-3 few CASSPLAGDRQYF TGCGCCAGCAGCCCACTAGCGGGAGATAGGCAGTACTTC
. TRBJ1-1 TRBV20-1 . CSARDWREGMNTEAFF TGCAGTGCTAGAGATTGGAGGGAGGGTATGAACACTGAAGCTTTCTTT
. TRBJ2-2 TRBV5-1 few CASSVPRDTAGELFF TGCGCCAGCAGCGTCCCCCGGGACACCGCCGGGGAGCTGTTTTTT
. TRBJ1-5 TRBV20-1 . CSARDRKLGDLNQPQHF TGCAGTGCTAGAGATCGCAAACTCGGAGACCTCAATCAGCCCCAGCATTTT
. TRBJ2-7 TRBV27 . CASESGTPLYEQYF TGTGCCAGCGAAAGCGGGACACCTCTTTACGAGCAGTACTTC
TRBD2 TRBJ2-7 TRBV20-1 few CSARDLDRASGSIRSRYEQYF TGCAGTGCTAGAGATTTAGATAGGGCTAGCGGGAGTATACGGTCACGCTACGAGCAGTACTTC
TRBD2 TRBJ2-1 TRBV29-1 . CSVARPPGGINEQFF TGCAGCGTTGCCCGGCCCCCGGGGGGGATTAATGAGCAGTTCTTC
TRBD1 TRBJ2-5 TRBV20-1 few CSATNQDRGTQETQYF TGCAGTGCTACCAACCAGGACAGGGGGACTCAAGAGACCCAGTACTTC
TRBD2 TRBJ2-1 TRBV12-3/TRBV12-4 . CASSKGLAGVNEQFF TGTGCCAGCAGCAAGGGACTAGCGGGAGTGAATGAGCAGTTCTTC
TRBD2 TRBJ2-7 TRBV27 few CASIWTSNHF TGTGCCAGCATCTGGACTAGCAACCACTTC
TRBD1 TRBJ1-4 TRBV28 . CASTEAGTGERKLFF TGTGCCAGCACCGAAGCCGGGACAGGGGAGAGAAAACTGTTTTTT
. TRBJ2-5 TRBV6-2/TRBV6-3 . CASSYPRDGEETQYF TGTGCCAGCAGCTACCCCCGTGACGGAGAAGAGACCCAGTACTTC
TRBD1 TRBJ1-1 TRBV12-3/TRBV12-4 . CASGRGPEGTEAFF TGTGCCAGCGGCAGGGGGCCAGAGGGCACTGAAGCTTTCTTT
. TRBJ2-6 TRBV3-1 . CASRPRGGTVSGANVLTF TGTGCCAGCAGGCCCCGGGGGGGGACAGTCTCTGGGGCCAACGTCCTGACTTTC
. TRBJ1-5 TRBV6-2/TRBV6-3 few CASSQRGWGQPQHF TGTGCCAGCAGTCAAAGGGGGTGGGGTCAGCCCCAGCATTTT
TRBD2 TRBJ2-7 TRBV20-1 . CSARESGRGHEQYF TGCAGTGCTAGAGAGAGCGGGAGGGGCCACGAGCAGTACTTC
. TRBJ2-4 TRBV18 . CASSPKQGTDIQYF TGTGCCAGCTCGCCAAAACAGGGTACGGACATTCAGTACTTC
. TRBJ1-1 TRBV5-6 few CASSLYQIEAFF TGTGCCAGCAGCTTGTACCAGATTGAAGCTTTCTTT
. TRBJ1-2 TRBV7-9 few CASSLVTPDVDYGYTF TGTGCCAGCAGCTTAGTAACTCCGGATGTGGACTATGGCTACACCTTC
. TRBJ1-3 TRBV5-5 . CASSRLWLSGNTIYF TGTGCCAGCAGCCGCCTTTGGCTCTCTGGAAACACCATATATTTT
. TRBJ1-4 TRBV12-3/TRBV12-4 few CASSFGDEKLFF TGTGCCAGCAGTTTCGGTGATGAAAAACTGTTTTTT
. TRBJ1-5 TRBV20-1 . CSATGGLNQPQHF TGCAGTGCCACCGGGGGGCTCAATCAGCCCCAGCATTTT
. TRBJ2-5 TRBV5-1 . CASSGTTVRETQYF TGCGCCAGCAGTGGGACCACAGTGAGGGAGACCCAGTACTTC
TRBD2 TRBJ2-1 TRBV29-1 . CSVRSGNDPEQFF TGCAGCGTCCGTAGCGGGAATGATCCTGAGCAGTTCTTC
. TRBJ2-7 TRBV27 few CASSLSWGALPHHEQYF TGTGCCAGCAGTTTATCGTGGGGGGCGCTGCCTCACCACGAGCAGTACTTC
TRBD1 TRBJ2-5 TRBV6-5 . CASSYSIQGAMKTQYF TGTGCCAGCAGTTACTCGATACAGGGGGCGATGAAGACCCAGTACTTC
. TRBJ2-1 TRBV28 . CASTIVARRAEQFF TGTGCCAGCACCATCGTGGCCCGGAGGGCTGAGCAGTTCTTC
TRBD1 TRBJ2-3 TRBV4-3 many CASSRDRVPDTQYF TGCGCCAGCAGCCGGGACAGGGTCCCAGATACGCAGTATTTT
TRBD1 TRBJ1-1 TRBV12-3/TRBV12-4 few CASRKTGMNTEAFF TGTGCCAGCAGAAAGACAGGGATGAACACTGAAGCTTTCTTT
TRBD1 TRBJ2-5 TRBV7-9 few CASSSGDRSLQETQYF TGTGCCAGCAGCTCAGGGGACAGGAGTCTTCAAGAGACCCAGTACTTC
TRBD2 TRBJ2-7 TRBV14 . CASSPNPRLASSYEQYF TGTGCCAGCAGCCCAAACCCTAGACTAGCGAGCTCCTACGAGCAGTACTTC
TRBD2 TRBJ2-3 TRBV12-3/TRBV12-4 . CASSYGTRGDTQYF TGTGCCAGCAGTTACGGGACTAGAGGGGATACGCAGTATTTT
. TRBJ2-7 TRBV7-9 few CASTSGGVGSYEQYF TGTGCCAGCACCTCTGGTGGGGTGGGCTCCTACGAGCAGTACTTC
. TRBJ2-7 TRBV28 . CASRPNFPGQYF TGTGCCAGCAGGCCTAACTTCCCGGGGCAGTACTTC
. TRBJ1-1 TRBV12-3/TRBV12-4 . CASSLAEGNEAFF TGTGCCAGCAGTTTAGCGGAGGGTAATGAAGCTTTCTTT
TRBD2 TRBJ2-1 TRBV29-1 . CSVLASSGNHEQFF TGCAGCGTTCTGGCGTCTAGCGGGAACCACGAGCAGTTCTTC
TRBD2 TRBJ2-2 TRBV3-1 . CASSLTGGTASGRFSNTGELFF TGTGCCAGCAGCCTCACAGGGGGCACGGCTAGCGGGAGGTTTTCGAACACCGGGGAGCTGTTTTTT
TRBD2 TRBJ2-5 TRBV27 . CASRVSWGGETQYF TGTGCCAGCAGGGTTAGCTGGGGGGGGGAGACCCAGTACTTC
TRBD1 TRBJ1-2 TRBV3-1 . CASSPRTGVDVSGYTF TGTGCCAGCAGCCCCCGGACAGGGGTCGACGTGAGTGGCTACACCTTC